This TCR beta chain was profiled in a study of blood T cell repertoires in COVID-19. TCRdb's table, derived via immunoSEQ multiplex PCR, lists solely in-frame clones and lacks some. Of 350,000 to 400,000 clones detected, 89% appear once; the ten largest clones hold around 1.7%. Cohort allocation depended upon clinical history that participants reported. Specimen: PBMCs or T cells enriched from blood (not recorded which). The source is a woman in her thirties who had recovered from COVID-19.

The CDR3 reads CASKSDRGADTIYF. In DNA, the CDR3 is TGTGCCAGCAAATCGGACAGAGGGGCGGACACCATATATTTT. The chain links TRBV7-2 to TRBJ1-3, with D tentatively TRBD1 (6 bases). The germline V and J ends were trimmed by 7 bases and 8 bases, with 18 bases remaining between them. Germline loops: CDR1 SGHTA, CDR2 FQGNSA. This CDR3 has 14 amino acids.